This TCR beta chain stems from a study of PD-1 blockade in classical Hodgkin lymphoma. Across the whole study: Intravenous infusions of nivolumab 3 mg/kg reached patients every 2 weeks.

Exposure to brentuximab vedotin varied, and each patient had relapsed following autologous stem cell transplantation. The CD8+ T cells came from thawed PBMCs through magnetic negative selection. Note on this clone: Its antigen is unidentified.

This CDR3 region has 15 residues. The V and J ends lost 1 base and 1 base respectively, with 11 bases between them. The V gene's germline CDR1 is LGHNA and CDR2 YNFKEQ. Assay used: immunoSEQ multiplex PCR; TCRdb lists only in-frame clones, some missing. In the table there are around 8,000 clones, 86% of which are singletons. Whole-study findings and limits: Before treatment, TCR diversity in newly diagnosed patients was reportedly lower than in healthy donors.

The sequences come from CD8+ T cells from blood, collected at baseline. This chain joins TRBV4-2 and TRBJ2-7; tentatively, D is TRBD1 (7 bases). The receptor comes from a human donor with classical Hodgkin lymphoma. The CDR3, as DNA: TGTGCCAGCAGCCAAGGGAGGGACAGATCCTACGAGCAGTACTTC. Translation: CASSQGRDRSYEQYF.